These T cell receptor beta chains were read from a single sample in a study of T cells in localized non-small cell lung cancer. Produced via immunoSEQ multiplex PCR; TCRdb's table is partial and in-frame only. Among 4,500 to 5,500 clones listed, about 92% were seen once. The sequenced sample was peripheral blood, obtained before any cancer treatment. These receptors were collected from a woman aged 35 to 69 with stage I lung adenocarcinoma. Both conserved end residues are part of each CDR3. Each record gives: J gene, V gene, clone size, D gene, CDR3 DNA, CDR3 protein. A D gene is named only where the DNA matches it firmly. Not every row has a clone size; where given, it reads once, few, many or a size class.

>TRBJ2-5|TRBV27|once|TRBD1
TGTGCCAGCAGGTTGGACAGGGGGGAGACCCAGTACTTC
CASRLDRGETQYF
>TRBJ1-5|TRBV6-5|-|-
TGTGCCAGCCACGAATACAGGGAAGGAAGACCCCAGCATTTT
CASHEYREGRPQHF
>TRBJ2-2|TRBV13|-|-
TGTGCCAGCAGCTTAGACACGAACACCGGGGAGCTGTTTTTT
CASSLDTNTGELFF
>TRBJ2-7|TRBV11-3|-|TRBD2
TGTGCCAGCAGTCTAGCGGGAGGGCCCTACGAGCAGTACTTC
CASSLAGGPYEQYF
>TRBJ1-2|TRBV28|-|TRBD1
TGTGCCAGCAGTCCTCAGGGGCAGGGGGGCTATGGCTACACCTTC
CASSPQGQGGYGYTF
>TRBJ2-2|TRBV4-1|-|TRBD1
TGCGCCAGCAGCCATCTAAGGGGGCAGGGAGACACAGGGGAGCTGTTTTTT
CASSHLRGQGDTGELFF
>TRBJ2-7|TRBV6-5|-|-
TGTGCCAGCAGTTATCGGCAGGTCGAGCTCTACGAGCAGTACTTC
CASSYRQVELYEQYF
>TRBJ1-2|TRBV5-8|-|-
TGTGCCAGCAGCTTGCGGCCGCCAGGTGAGGCTAACTATGGCTACACCTTC
CASSLRPPGEANYGYTF
>TRBJ2-7|TRBV19|-|TRBD1
TGTGCCAGTAGTATCGGGACAGGGATAACCTACGAGCAGTACTTC
CASSIGTGITYEQYF
>TRBJ2-1|TRBV11-3|once|-
TGTGCCAGCAGCTTAACCACTTTGGGAGAGCAGTTCTTC
CASSLTTLGEQFF
>TRBJ2-2|TRBV4-1|-|-
TGCGCCAGCAGCCAAGGGCGGACAGTTTCGCTTAACACCGGGGAGCTGTTTTTT
CASSQGRTVSLNTGELFF
>TRBJ2-7|TRBV7-3|-|TRBD1
TGTGCCAGCAGCTCGGGACAGGGGGGAGAGCAGTACTTC
CASSSGQGGEQYF
>TRBJ1-1|TRBV2|-|-
TGTGCCAGCAGGGGCCCAGGGACCGCTAAAGCTTTCTTT
CASRGPGTAKAFF
>TRBJ1-1|TRBV5-6|-|-
TGTGCCAGCAGCTTGTATAGCTTAAACACTGAAGCTTTCTTT
CASSLYSLNTEAFF
>TRBJ1-2|TRBV15|-|-
TGTGCCACCAGCAGAGATAAGGTCGCTACCGGGAATGGCTACACCTTC
CATSRDKVATGNGYTF
>TRBJ2-5|TRBV11-3|once|-
TGTGCCAGCAGCTCCGGGGGGACATCCCAAGAGACCCAGTACTTC
CASSSGGTSQETQYF
>TRBJ2-3|TRBV5-1|-|TRBD2
TGCGCCAGCAGCTTGGATGGCGGGAGACCAAATACAGATACGCAGTATTTT
CASSLDGGRPNTDTQYF
>TRBJ2-7|TRBV7-6|-|TRBD1
TGTGCCAGCAGCTCGGGACAGTTCTACGAGCAGTACTTC
CASSSGQFYEQYF
>TRBJ1-1|TRBV7-9|-|-
TGTGCCAGCAGCTTAGTGGTGGCGGCGCCCGCTTTCTTT
CASSLVVAAPAFF
>TRBJ1-1|TRBV21-1|-|-
TGTGCCAGCAGCAAAAGGTTACGACAGTGTGGGAACACTGAAGCTTTCTTT
CASSKRLRQCGNTEAFF